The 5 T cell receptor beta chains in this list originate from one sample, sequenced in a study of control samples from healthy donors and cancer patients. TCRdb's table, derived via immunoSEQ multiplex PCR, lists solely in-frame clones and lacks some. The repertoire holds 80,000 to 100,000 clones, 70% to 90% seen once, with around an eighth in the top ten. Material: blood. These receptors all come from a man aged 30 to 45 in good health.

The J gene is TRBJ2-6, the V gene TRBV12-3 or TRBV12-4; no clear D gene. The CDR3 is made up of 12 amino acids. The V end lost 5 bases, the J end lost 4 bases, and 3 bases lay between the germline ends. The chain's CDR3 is CASSPGANVLTF. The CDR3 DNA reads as TGTGCCAGCAGTCCCGGGGCCAACGTCCTGACTTTC.

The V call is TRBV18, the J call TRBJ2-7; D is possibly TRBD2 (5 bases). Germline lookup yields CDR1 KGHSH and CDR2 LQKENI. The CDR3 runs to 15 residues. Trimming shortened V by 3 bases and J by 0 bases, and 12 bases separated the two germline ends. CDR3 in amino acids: CASSPEWTSSYEQYF. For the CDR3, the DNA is TGTGCCAGCTCACCGGAGTGGACTTCCTCCTACGAGCAGTACTTC.

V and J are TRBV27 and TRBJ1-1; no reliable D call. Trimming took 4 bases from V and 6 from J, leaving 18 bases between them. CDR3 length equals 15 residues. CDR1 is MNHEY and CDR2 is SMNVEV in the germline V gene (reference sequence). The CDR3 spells CASSSVRGLVAEAFF. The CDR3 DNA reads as TGTGCCAGCAGTTCTGTACGGGGTCTTGTCGCTGAAGCTTTCTTT.

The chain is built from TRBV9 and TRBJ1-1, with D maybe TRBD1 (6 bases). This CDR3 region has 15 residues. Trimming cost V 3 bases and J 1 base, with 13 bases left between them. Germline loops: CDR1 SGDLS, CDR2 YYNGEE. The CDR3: CASSATLTGNTEAFF. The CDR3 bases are TGTGCCAGCAGCGCGACACTGACAGGGAACACTGAAGCTTTCTTT.

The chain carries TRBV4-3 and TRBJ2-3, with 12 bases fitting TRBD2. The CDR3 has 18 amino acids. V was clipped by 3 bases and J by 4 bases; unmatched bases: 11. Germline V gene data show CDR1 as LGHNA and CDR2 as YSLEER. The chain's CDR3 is CASSQVLTSGSFADTQYF. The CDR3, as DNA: TGCGCCAGCAGCCAGGTTCTGACTAGCGGGAGTTTCGCAGATACGCAGTATTTT.